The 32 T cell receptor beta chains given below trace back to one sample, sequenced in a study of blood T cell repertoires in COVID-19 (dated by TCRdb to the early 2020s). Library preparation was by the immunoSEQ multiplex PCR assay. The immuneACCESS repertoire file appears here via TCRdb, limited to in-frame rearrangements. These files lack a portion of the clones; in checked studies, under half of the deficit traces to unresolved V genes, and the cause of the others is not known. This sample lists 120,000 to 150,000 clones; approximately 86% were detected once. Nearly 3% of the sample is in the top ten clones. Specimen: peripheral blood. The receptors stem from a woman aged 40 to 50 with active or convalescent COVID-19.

This chain's CDR3 is CASSLSGTVSNQPQHF. As DNA, the CDR3 is TGTGCCAGCTCACTCAGCGGGACGGTTAGCAATCAGCCCCAGCATTTT. This chain joins TRBV18 and TRBJ1-5; a weak D match, TRBD1 (5 bases). CDR1 is KGHSH and CDR2 is LQKENI in the germline V gene. The CDR3 sequence is 16 residues long. V dropped 4 bases and J dropped 0 bases, with 13 bases sitting between them. Supplemented by reference TRBV18 and TRBJ1-5, the full variable domain reads NAGVMQNPRHLVRRRGQEARLRCSPMKGHSHVYWYRQLPEEGLKFMVYLQKENIIDESGMPKERFSAEFPKEGPSILRIQQVVRGDSAAYFCASSLSGTVSNQPQHFGDGTRLSIL.

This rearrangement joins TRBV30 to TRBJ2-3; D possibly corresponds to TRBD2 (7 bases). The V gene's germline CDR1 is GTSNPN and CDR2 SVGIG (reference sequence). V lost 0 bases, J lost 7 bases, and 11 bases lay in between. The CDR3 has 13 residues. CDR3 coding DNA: TGTGCCTGGAGTGTAACGCGGGGGCATACGCAGTATTTT. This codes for CAWSVTRGHTQYF.

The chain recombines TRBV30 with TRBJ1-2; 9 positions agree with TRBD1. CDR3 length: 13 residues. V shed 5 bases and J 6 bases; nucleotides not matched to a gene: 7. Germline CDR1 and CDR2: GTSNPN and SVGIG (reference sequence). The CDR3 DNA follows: TGTGCCTGGGGGACAGGGTCAAAGGATGGCTACACCTTC. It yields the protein CAWGTGSKDGYTF. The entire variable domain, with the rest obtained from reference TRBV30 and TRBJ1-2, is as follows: SQTIHQWPATLVQPVGSPLSLECTVEGTSNPNLYWYRQAAGRGLQLLFYSVGIGQISSEVPQNLSASRPQDRQFILSSKKLLLSDSGFYLCAWGTGSKDGYTFGSGTRLTVV.

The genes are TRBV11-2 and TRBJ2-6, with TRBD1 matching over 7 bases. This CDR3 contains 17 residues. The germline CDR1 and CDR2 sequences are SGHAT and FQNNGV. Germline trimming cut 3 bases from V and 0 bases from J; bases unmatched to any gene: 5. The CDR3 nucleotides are TGTGCCAGCAGCTTCTCGGCAGGGGGCTCTGGGGCCAACGTCCTGACTTTC. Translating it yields CASSFSAGGSGANVLTF.

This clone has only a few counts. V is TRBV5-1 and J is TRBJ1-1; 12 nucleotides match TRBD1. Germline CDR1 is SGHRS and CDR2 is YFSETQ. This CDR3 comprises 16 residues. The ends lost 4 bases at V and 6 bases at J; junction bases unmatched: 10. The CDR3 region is CASSPYPGQGASEAFF. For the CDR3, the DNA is TGCGCCAGCAGCCCCTATCCGGGACAGGGGGCATCTGAAGCTTTCTTT.

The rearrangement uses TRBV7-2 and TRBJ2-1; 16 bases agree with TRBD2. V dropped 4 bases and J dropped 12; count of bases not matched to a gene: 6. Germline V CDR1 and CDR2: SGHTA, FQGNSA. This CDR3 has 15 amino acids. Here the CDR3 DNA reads TGTGCCAGCAGCTCGGGACTAGCGGGAGGGCCAGGGCAGTTCTTC. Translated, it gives CASSSGLAGGPGQFF.

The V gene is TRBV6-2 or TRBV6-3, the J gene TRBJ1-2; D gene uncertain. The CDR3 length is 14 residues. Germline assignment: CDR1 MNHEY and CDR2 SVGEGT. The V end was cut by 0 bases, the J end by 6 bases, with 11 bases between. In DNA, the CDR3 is TGTGCCAGCAGTTACTCTCCGGAGATTAATGGCTACACCTTC. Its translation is CASSYSPEINGYTF.

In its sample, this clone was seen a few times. CDR3 in DNA: TGTGCCAGCAGTCTGACTAGCGGGGGGCGCAATGAGCAGTTCTTC. This gives the protein CASSLTSGGRNEQFF. J is TRBJ2-1 and V is TRBV28; 13 bases are a match to TRBD2. The CDR3 runs 15 residues. Trimming at V came to 5 bases and at J to 6 bases, leaving 4 bases not matched to a gene. The germline CDR1 and CDR2 sequences are MDHEN and SYDVKM.

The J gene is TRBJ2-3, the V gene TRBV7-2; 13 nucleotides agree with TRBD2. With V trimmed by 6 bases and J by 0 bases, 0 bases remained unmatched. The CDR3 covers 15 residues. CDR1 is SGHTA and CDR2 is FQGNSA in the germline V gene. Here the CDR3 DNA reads TGTGCCAGCAGACTAGCGGGGGGGAGCACAGATACGCAGTATTTT. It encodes CASRLAGGSTDTQYF. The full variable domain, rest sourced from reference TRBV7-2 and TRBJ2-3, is GAGVSQSPSNKVTEKGKDVELRCDPISGHTALYWYRQSLGQGLEFLIYFQGNSAPDKSGLPSDRFSAERTGGSVSTLTIQRTQQEDSAVYLCASRLAGGSTDTQYFGPGTRLTVL.

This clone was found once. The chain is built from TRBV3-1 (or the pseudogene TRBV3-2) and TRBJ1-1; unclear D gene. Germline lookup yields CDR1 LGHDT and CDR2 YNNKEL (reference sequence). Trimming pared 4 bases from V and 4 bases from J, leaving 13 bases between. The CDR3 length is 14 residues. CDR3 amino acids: CASSPAYGPTEAFF. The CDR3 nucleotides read TGTGCCAGCAGCCCCGCGTATGGTCCCACTGAAGCTTTCTTT.

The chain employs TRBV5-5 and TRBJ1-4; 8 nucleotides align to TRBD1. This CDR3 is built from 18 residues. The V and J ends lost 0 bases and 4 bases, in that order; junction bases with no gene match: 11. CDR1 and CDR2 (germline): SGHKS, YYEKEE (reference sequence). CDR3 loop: CASSLGGQGAGLNEKLFF. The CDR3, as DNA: TGTGCCAGCAGCTTGGGAGGACAGGGAGCCGGTCTTAATGAAAAACTGTTTTTT.

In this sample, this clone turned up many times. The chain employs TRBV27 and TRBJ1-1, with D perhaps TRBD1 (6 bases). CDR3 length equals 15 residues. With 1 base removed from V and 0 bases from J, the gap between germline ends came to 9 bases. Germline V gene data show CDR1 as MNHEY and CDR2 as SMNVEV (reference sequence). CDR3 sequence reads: CASSLWGGLNTEAFF. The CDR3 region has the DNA TGTGCCAGCAGTTTATGGGGGGGGCTGAACACTGAAGCTTTCTTT.

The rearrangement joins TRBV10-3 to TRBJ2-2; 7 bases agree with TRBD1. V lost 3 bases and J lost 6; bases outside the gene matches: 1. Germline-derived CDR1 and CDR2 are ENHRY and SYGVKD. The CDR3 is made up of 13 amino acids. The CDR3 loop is CAISDQGAGELFF. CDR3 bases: TGTGCCATCAGTGATCAGGGGGCCGGGGAGCTGTTTTTT.

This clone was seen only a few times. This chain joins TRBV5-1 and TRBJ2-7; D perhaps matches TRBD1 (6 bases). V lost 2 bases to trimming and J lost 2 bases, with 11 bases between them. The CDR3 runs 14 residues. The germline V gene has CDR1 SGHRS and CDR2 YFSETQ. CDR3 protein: CASSFVQGTYEQYF. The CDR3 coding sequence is TGCGCCAGCAGCTTCGTGCAGGGGACCTACGAGCAGTACTTC.

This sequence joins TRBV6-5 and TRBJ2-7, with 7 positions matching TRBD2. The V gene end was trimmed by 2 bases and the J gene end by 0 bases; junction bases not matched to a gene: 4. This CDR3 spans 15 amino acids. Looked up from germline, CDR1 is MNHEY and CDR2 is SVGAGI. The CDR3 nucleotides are TGTGCCAGCAGTTACGGGGAGGGATACTCCTACGAGCAGTACTTC. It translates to CASSYGEGYSYEQYF.

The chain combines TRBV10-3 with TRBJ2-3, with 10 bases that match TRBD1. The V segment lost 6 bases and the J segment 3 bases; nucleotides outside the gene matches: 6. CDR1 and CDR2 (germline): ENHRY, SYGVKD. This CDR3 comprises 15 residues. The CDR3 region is CAIRSGQGWTDTQYF. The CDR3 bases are TGTGCCATCAGATCGGGACAGGGGTGGACAGATACGCAGTATTTT.

The CDR3 bases are TGTGCCAGCAGCTTAGCCCCTACAGGGGTGTTCCTTCCTGGCTACACCTTC. It encodes CASSLAPTGVFLPGYTF. This chain uses TRBV7-2 with TRBJ1-2; 7 bases are a match to TRBD1. In germline, CDR1 is SGHTA, CDR2 FQGNSA. This CDR3 has 17 amino acids. V shed 0 bases, J shed 7 bases, and the junction held 14 bases outside the gene matches.

CDR3 protein: CASSLAPGLKESPLHF. The CDR3 DNA follows: TGCGCCAGCAGCTTGGCCCCAGGACTGAAGGAGTCACCCCTCCACTTT. The chain combines TRBV5-1 with TRBJ1-6; D remains unclear. Trimming shortened V by 0 bases and J by 10 bases, and 17 bases separated the two germline ends. The CDR3 contains 16 residues. In germline, CDR1 is SGHRS, CDR2 YFSETQ.

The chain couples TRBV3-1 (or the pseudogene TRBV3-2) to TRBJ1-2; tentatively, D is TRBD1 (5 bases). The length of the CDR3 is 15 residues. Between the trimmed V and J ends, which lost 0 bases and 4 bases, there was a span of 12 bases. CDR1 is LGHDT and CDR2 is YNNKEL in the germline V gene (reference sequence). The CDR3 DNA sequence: TGTGCCAGCAGCCAAGACTTCGGCAGGGTCTATGGCTACACCTTC. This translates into CASSQDFGRVYGYTF.

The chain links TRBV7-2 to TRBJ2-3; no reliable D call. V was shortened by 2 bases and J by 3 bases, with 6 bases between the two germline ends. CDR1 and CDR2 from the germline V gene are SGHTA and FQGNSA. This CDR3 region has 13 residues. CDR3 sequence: CASSLSRTDTQYF. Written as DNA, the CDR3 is TGTGCCAGCAGCTTAAGCAGGACAGATACGCAGTATTTT.

The CDR3 nucleotides are TGCGCCAGCAGCCCCTACAGGGGTGGACAAGAGACCCAGTACTTC. It translates to CASSPYRGGQETQYF. The V gene is TRBV5-1, the J gene TRBJ2-5; 7 nucleotides align to TRBD1. CDR1 and CDR2 from the germline V gene are SGHRS and YFSETQ. V shed 4 bases, J shed 2 bases, and the junction held 8 bases outside the gene matches. The CDR3 covers 15 residues.

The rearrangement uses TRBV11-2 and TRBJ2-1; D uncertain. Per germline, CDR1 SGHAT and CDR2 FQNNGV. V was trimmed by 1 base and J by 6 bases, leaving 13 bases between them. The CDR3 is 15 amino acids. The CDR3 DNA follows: TGTGCCAGCAGCTTAGTAAGAGGCCCCCCCAATGAGCAGTTCTTC. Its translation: CASSLVRGPPNEQFF.

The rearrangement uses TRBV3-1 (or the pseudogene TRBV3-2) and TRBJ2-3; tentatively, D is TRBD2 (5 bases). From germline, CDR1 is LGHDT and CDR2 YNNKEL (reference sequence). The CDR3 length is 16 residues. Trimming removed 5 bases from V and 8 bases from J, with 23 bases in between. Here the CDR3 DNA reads TGTGCCAGCAGCTACGAAACACTCCGTCCGCGGGCTACGCAGTATTTT. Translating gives CASSYETLRPRATQYF.

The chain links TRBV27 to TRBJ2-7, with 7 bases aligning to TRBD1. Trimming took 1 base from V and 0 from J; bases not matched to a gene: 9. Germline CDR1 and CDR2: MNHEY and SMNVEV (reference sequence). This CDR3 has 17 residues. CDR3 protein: CASSLFSGTDFSYEQYF. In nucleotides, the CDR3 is TGTGCCAGCAGTTTATTTTCCGGGACAGACTTCTCCTACGAGCAGTACTTC.

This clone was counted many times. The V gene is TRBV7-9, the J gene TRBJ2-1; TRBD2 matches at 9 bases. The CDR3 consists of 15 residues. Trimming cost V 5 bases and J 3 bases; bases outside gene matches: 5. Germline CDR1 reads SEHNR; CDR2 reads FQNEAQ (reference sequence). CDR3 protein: CASSNLAGVYNEQFF. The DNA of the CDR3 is TGTGCCAGCAGCAACTTAGCGGGGGTCTACAATGAGCAGTTCTTC.

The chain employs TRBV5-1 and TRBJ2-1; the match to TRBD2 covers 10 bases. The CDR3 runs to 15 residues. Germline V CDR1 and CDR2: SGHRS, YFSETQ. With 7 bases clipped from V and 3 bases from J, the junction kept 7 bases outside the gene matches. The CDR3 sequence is CASSLGTSVYNEQFF. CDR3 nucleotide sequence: TGCGCCAGCTCCCTCGGGACTAGCGTCTACAATGAGCAGTTCTTC.

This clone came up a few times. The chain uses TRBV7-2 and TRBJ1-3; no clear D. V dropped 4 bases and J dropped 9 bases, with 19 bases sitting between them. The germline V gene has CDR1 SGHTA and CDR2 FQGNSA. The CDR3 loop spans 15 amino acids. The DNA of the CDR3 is TGTGCCAGCAGCTCCTCCCCTAGGACCCGGGGCACCATATATTTT. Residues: CASSSSPRTRGTIYF.

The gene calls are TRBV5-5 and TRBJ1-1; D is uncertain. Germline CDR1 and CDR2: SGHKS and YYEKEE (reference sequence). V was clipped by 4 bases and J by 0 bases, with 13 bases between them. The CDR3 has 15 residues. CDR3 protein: CASSPPIDMNTEAFF. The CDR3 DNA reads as TGTGCCAGCAGCCCCCCAATCGACATGAACACTGAAGCTTTCTTT.

The CDR3 DNA sequence: TGTGCCAGCAGGGATGCGACAGGGCTGATGAACACTGAAGCTTTCTTT. This codes for CASRDATGLMNTEAFF. V gene TRBV2 combines with J gene TRBJ1-1; 7 bases fit TRBD1. The CDR3 totals 16 residues. Germline CDR1 reads SNHLY; CDR2 reads FYNNEI. V trimming: 6 bases; J trimming: 0 bases; junction bases outside the gene matches: 10.

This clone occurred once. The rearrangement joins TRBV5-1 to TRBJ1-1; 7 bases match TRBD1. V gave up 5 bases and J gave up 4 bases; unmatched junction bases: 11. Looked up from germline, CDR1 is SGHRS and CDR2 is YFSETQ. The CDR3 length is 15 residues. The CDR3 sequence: CASSRDSPQGTEAFF. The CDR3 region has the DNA TGCGCCAGCAGTCGGGACAGTCCTCAGGGCACTGAAGCTTTCTTT.

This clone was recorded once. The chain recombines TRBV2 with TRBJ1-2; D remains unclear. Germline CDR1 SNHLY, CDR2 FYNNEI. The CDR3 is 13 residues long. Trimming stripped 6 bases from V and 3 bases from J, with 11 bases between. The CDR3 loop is CASSDSTDYGYTF. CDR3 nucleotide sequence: TGTGCCAGCAGCGATAGTACAGACTATGGCTACACCTTC.

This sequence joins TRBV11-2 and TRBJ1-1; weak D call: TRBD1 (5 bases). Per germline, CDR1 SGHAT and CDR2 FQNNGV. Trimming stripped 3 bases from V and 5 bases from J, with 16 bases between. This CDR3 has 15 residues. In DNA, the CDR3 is TGTGCCAGCAGCTTTACGGGGGGATGGAATACTGAAGCTTTCTTT. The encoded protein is CASSFTGGWNTEAFF.